A single sample is the source of the 12 T cell receptor beta chains below, sequenced in a study of spatial heterogeneity in lung cancer. TCRdb ran MiXCR on the 5' RACE reads and lists one entry per CDR3 protein. This sample has under 6,000 distinct CDR3 sequences, with roughly 30% found just once. This sample's time point: sample taken at primary tumor resection. Material for sequencing was whole RNA from tumor, nontumor lung or frozen PBMC, left unsorted. Source: PBMCs, taken at surgery. These receptors were taken from a male donor with early-stage non-small cell lung cancer.

This clonotype counts as medium-sized. The chain joins TRBV28 to TRBJ1-2, with unresolved D. The CDR3 extends over 12 amino acids. V was trimmed by 2 bases and J by 5 bases, leaving 6 bases between them. Per the germline V gene, CDR1 is MDHEN and CDR2 is SYDVKM. CDR3 nucleotide sequence: TGTGCCAGCAGTTTAGAGGGATATGGCTACACCTTC. Its translation is CASSLEGYGYTF.

In this sample, this clonotype is medium-sized. The chain combines TRBV18 with TRBJ2-2; D is perhaps TRBD1 or TRBD2 (6 bases each). Trimming stripped 9 bases from V and 6 bases from J, with 14 bases between. Germline loops: CDR1 KGHSH, CDR2 LQKENI. CDR3 length equals 13 residues. The CDR3 loop is CASQPGAPGELFF. For the CDR3, the DNA is TGTGCCAGTCAACCGGGGGCTCCCGGGGAGCTGTTTTTT.

This clonotype has a handful of counts. The V gene is TRBV6-4, the J gene TRBJ1-1; D is perhaps TRBD1 (6 bases). Germline values: CDR1 MRHNA, CDR2 SNTAGT. CDR3 length equals 13 residues. V was clipped by 6 bases and J by 6 bases, with 14 bases between them. The CDR3 here is CASRTQGGAEAFF. CDR3 nucleotide sequence: TGTGCCAGCAGAACACAGGGAGGTGCTGAAGCTTTCTTT.

V usage is TRBV25-1 and J usage is TRBJ2-2; 7 nucleotides match TRBD2. After removal of 4 bases from V and 3 bases from J, the junction contained 2 bases not matched to a gene. CDR3 length equals 14 residues. Germline V lookup: CDR1 MGHDK, CDR2 SYGVNS. In DNA, the CDR3 is TGTGCCAGCAGTGTGCTAGCGGACACCGGGGAGCTGTTTTTT. It specifies CASSVLADTGELFF.

The chain links TRBV3-1 to TRBJ2-2; TRBD1 matches 7 bases. Germline V gene data show CDR1 as LGHDT and CDR2 as YNNKEL (reference sequence). The CDR3 is made up of 15 amino acids. Trimming cost V 1 base and J 4 bases; bases outside gene matches: 3. The DNA for the CDR3 is TGTGCCAGCAGCCAAGGCGCAGGGGGCACCGGGGAGCTGTTTTTT. Translation gives CASSQGAGGTGELFF.

The rearrangement links TRBV7-9 to TRBJ2-4; 7 bases fit TRBD2. The CDR3 spans 15 residues. With 5 bases clipped from V and 7 bases from J, the junction kept 11 bases outside the gene matches. Looked up from germline, CDR1 is SEHNR and CDR2 is FQNEAQ (reference sequence). The CDR3 nucleotides read TGTGCCAGCAGCCCCAGACTAGCCCTGGGGAACATTCAGTACTTC. Translating gives CASSPRLALGNIQYF. Using reference TRBV7-9 and TRBJ2-4 for the parts outside the CDR3, the full variable domain is DTGVSQNPRHKITKRGQNVTFRCDPISEHNRLYWYRQTLGQGPEFLTYFQNEAQLEKSRLLSDRFSAERPKGSFSTLEIQRTEQGDSAMYLCASSPRLALGNIQYFGAGTRLSVL.

By proportion, this clonotype is medium-sized. The gene calls are TRBV30 and TRBJ1-1; unclear D gene. CDR3 length: 17 residues. The V gene lost 2 bases and the J gene lost 1 base, with 20 bases spanning the gap. Germline CDR1 GTSNPN, CDR2 SVGIG (reference sequence). CDR3 DNA: TGTGCCTGGAGTCGGGGTGGGATATCTTCCCGGAACACTGAAGCTTTCTTT. Protein: CAWSRGGISSRNTEAFF.

This clonotype was seen more than once but under ten times. The chain carries TRBV11-2 and TRBJ2-1; D uncertain. Germline V gives CDR1 SGHAT, CDR2 FQNNGV. The length of the CDR3 is 16 residues. The V end lost 5 bases, the J end lost 4 bases, and 18 bases lay between the germline ends. In DNA, the CDR3 is TGTGCCAGCAGCAAAAAAGAAAGACACCCGTACAATGAGCAGTTCTTC. This gives the protein CASSKKERHPYNEQFF.

This clonotype showed up many times. The V gene is TRBV5-1, the J gene TRBJ2-2; D not resolved. CDR1 is SGHRS, CDR2 YFSETQ, per germline. The CDR3 totals 13 residues. The V gene lost 1 base and the J gene lost 5 bases, with 6 bases spanning the gap. In DNA form, the CDR3 reads TGCGCCAGCAGCTTGTCTACTACCGGGGAGCTGTTTTTT. Amino acids: CASSLSTTGELFF.

This clonotype ranks as medium-sized. The rearrangement joins TRBV29-1 to TRBJ1-5; no reliable D call. The CDR3 sequence is 11 residues long. CDR1 and CDR2 from the germline V gene are SQVTM and ANQGSEA. Trimming removed 4 bases at V and 1 base at J, with 2 bases between. CDR3 sequence (DNA): TGCAGCGTTGGAAGCAATCAGCCCCAGCATTTT. Translated, it gives CSVGSNQPQHF.

The chain carries TRBV2 and TRBJ2-2; D gene ambiguous. The germline V gene encodes CDR1 SNHLY and CDR2 FYNNEI. This CDR3 comprises 12 residues. The V end was cut by 4 bases, the J end by 6 bases, with 6 bases between. Written as DNA, the CDR3 is TGTGCCAGCAGTGCTGGGTCCGGGGAGCTGTTTTTT. It translates to CASSAGSGELFF.

This clonotype has more than one count but fewer than ten. The rearrangement uses TRBV29-1 and TRBJ1-2; maybe TRBD1 (5 bases). V was pared by 1 base and J by 4 bases, with 10 bases between. The germline V gene encodes CDR1 SQVTM and CDR2 ANQGSEA. The CDR3 runs 13 residues. The CDR3 region is CSVEAQGGYGYTF. The CDR3 bases are TGCAGCGTTGAAGCCCAGGGAGGCTATGGCTACACCTTC. The full variable domain, its missing parts supplied by reference TRBV29-1 and TRBJ1-2, is SAVISQKPSRDICQRGTSLTIQCQVDSQVTMMFWYRQQPGQSLTLIATANQGSEATYESGFVIDKFPISRPNLTFSTLTVSNMSPEDSSIYLCSVEAQGGYGYTFGSGTRLTVV.